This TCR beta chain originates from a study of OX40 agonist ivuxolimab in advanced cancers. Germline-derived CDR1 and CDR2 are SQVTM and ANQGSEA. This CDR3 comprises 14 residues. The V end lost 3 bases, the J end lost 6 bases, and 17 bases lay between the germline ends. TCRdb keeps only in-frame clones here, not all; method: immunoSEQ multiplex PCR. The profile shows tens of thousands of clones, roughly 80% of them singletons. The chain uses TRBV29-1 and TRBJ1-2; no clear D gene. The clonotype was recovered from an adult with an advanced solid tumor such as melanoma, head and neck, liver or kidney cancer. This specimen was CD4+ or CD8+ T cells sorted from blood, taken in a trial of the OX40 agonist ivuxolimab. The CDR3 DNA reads TGCAGCGTTGACCGGGGAGGGTACTTGAATGGCTACACCTTC. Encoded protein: CSVDRGGYLNGYTF.